This entry lists 15 T cell receptor beta chains sequenced from one sample in a study of T cells in Graves' hyperthyroidism and ophthalmopathy. Amplification of TCR beta CDR3 regions was performed using RNA transcripts as template. TCR CDR3 regions were first amplified by RT-PCR with HTBI primers. Via MiXCR, TCRdb re-called the multiplex PCR reads, giving one row per CDR3 protein. The sample lists about 680,000 distinct CDR3 sequences; 30% to 40% were seen once. The sequenced sample was blood. The receptors shown here come from a woman aged 40 to 55 with Graves' hyperthyroidism.

This clonotype was recorded many times. The chain carries TRBV7-9 and TRBJ1-1, with D maybe TRBD1 (5 bases). Germline CDR1 and CDR2: SEHNR and FQNEAQ (reference sequence). The V gene lost 1 base and the J gene lost 5 bases, with 11 bases spanning the gap. The CDR3 consists of 14 residues. CDR3 in amino acids: CASSLVSGRTEAFF. As DNA, the CDR3 is TGTGCCAGCAGCTTAGTTTCAGGGAGGACTGAAGCTTTCTTT.

This clonotype was found many times. The V call is TRBV29-1, the J call TRBJ2-2, with D possibly being TRBD1 (5 bases). Germline V gives CDR1 SQVTM, CDR2 ANQGSEA. This CDR3 region has 14 residues. The germline V and J ends were trimmed by 0 bases and 5 bases, with 10 bases remaining between them. This chain's CDR3 is CSVEEIRGTGELFF. CDR3 coding DNA: TGCAGCGTTGAAGAGATTAGGGGAACCGGGGAGCTGTTTTTT.

This clonotype has a count of ten or more. The chain links TRBV29-1 to TRBJ1-1; D gene ambiguous. The CDR3 contains 11 residues. Germline V gene sequence: CDR1 SQVTM, CDR2 ANQGSEA. Deletions cut 3 bases from V and 0 bases from J, with 2 bases between. CDR3 coding DNA: TGCAGCGTTGAGGTGAACACTGAAGCTTTCTTT. Translation: CSVEVNTEAFF.

This clonotype has only a few counts. The chain has TRBV9 and TRBJ1-2, with TRBD1 matching over 12 bases. Losses at the gene ends were 2 bases for V and 7 bases for J; bases not matched to a gene: 3. The CDR3 is 14 amino acids. Germline CDR1 reads SGDLS; CDR2 reads YYNGEE. CDR3 nucleotides: TGTGCCAGCAGCGTGGGACAGGGGGCCGGTGGCTACACCTTC. It encodes CASSVGQGAGGYTF.

The chain links TRBV4-1 to TRBJ1-5; TRBD1 might be the D (5 bases). CDR3 size: 16 residues. Trimming removed 1 base at V and 5 bases at J, with 15 bases between. Germline CDR1 reads MGHRA; CDR2 reads YSYEKL. CDR3 DNA sequence: TGCGCCAGCAGCCAAGTTTGGGGGTTAAAGGATCAGCCCCAGCATTTT. The encoded protein is CASSQVWGLKDQPQHF.

There are a few counts of this clonotype. The gene calls are TRBV5-1 and TRBJ1-1; D ambiguous. V lost 5 bases, J lost 1 base, and 15 bases lay in between. Germline assignment: CDR1 SGHRS and CDR2 YFSETQ. This CDR3 contains 15 residues. The chain's CDR3 is CASRTLLDGNTEAFF. The CDR3 DNA follows: TGCGCCAGCAGAACCCTTTTGGACGGGAACACTGAAGCTTTCTTT.

The chain combines TRBV20-1 with TRBJ2-7; 9 bases line up with TRBD1. This CDR3 has 17 amino acids. Germline CDR1 and CDR2: DFQATT and SNEGSKA (reference sequence). Trimming removed 0 bases from V and 6 bases from J; junction bases left unmatched: 15. The CDR3 DNA is TGCAGTGCTAGAGATCGGTTGGGAGCGGGACAGGGATCCGAGCAGTACTTC. Amino acid sequence: CSARDRLGAGQGSEQYF.

This clonotype was seen just once. CDR3 residues: CASSLKVTSTDTQYF. The CDR3 DNA is TGCGCCAGCAGCTTGAAAGTAACTAGCACAGATACGCAGTATTTT. The V call is TRBV5-1, the J call TRBJ2-3, with D hard to call. This CDR3 spans 15 amino acids. Germline values: CDR1 SGHRS, CDR2 YFSETQ. V was clipped by 1 base and J by 0 bases, with 9 bases between them.

The genes are TRBV19 and TRBJ2-7; D is ambiguous. The V and J ends lost 3 bases and 4 bases respectively, with 10 bases between them. The CDR3 contains 13 residues. Germline assignment: CDR1 LNHDA and CDR2 SQIVND (reference sequence). CDR3 amino acids: CASSISDLYEQYF. As DNA, the CDR3 is TGTGCCAGTAGTATCTCGGACCTATACGAGCAGTACTTC.

The sample holds a few counts of this clonotype. This chain links TRBV4-1 with TRBJ1-2; D unclear. Trimming stripped 4 bases from V and 4 bases from J, with 19 bases between. This CDR3 spans 16 amino acids. Germline V gene sequence: CDR1 MGHRA, CDR2 YSYEKL. CDR3 DNA sequence: TGCGCCAGCAGCCCCAATACCCTCCTTAACGGCTATGGCTACACCTTC. Protein product: CASSPNTLLNGYGYTF.

This clonotype was recorded at least ten times. The rearrangement joins TRBV9 to TRBJ1-1; TRBD1 is a possible D gene (5 bases). The CDR3 has 14 residues. Germline V CDR1 and CDR2: SGDLS, YYNGEE. V was shortened by 0 bases and J by 8 bases, with 14 bases between the two germline ends. The CDR3 protein is CASSVADMDNEAFF. In DNA form, the CDR3 reads TGTGCCAGCAGCGTAGCTGATATGGACAACGAAGCTTTCTTT.

The V gene is TRBV5-1, the J gene TRBJ1-4; 8 bases are a match to TRBD1. Germline CDR1 is SGHRS and CDR2 is YFSETQ. This CDR3 contains 17 residues. Losses at the gene ends were 0 bases for V and 8 bases for J; bases not matched to a gene: 12. CDR3 in DNA: TGCGCCAGCAGCTTGGAAGGACAGGGTGCGGTTAGGGAAAAACTGTTTTTT. Residues: CASSLEGQGAVREKLFF. The full variable domain, completed using reference TRBV5-1 and TRBJ1-4, is KAGVTQTPRYLIKTRGQQVTLSCSPISGHRSVSWYQQTPGQGLQFLFEYFSETQRNKGNFPGRFSGRQFSNSRSEMNVSTLELGDSALYLCASSLEGQGAVREKLFFGSGTQLSVL.

This chain connects TRBV5-4 to TRBJ2-6, with no clear D. V was pared by 4 bases and J by 2 bases, with 10 bases between. The CDR3 runs 15 residues. Per germline, CDR1 SGHNT and CDR2 YYREEE (reference sequence). The CDR3 reads CASSLGLAGANVLTF. CDR3 coding DNA: TGTGCCAGCAGCCTAGGGCTGGCTGGGGCCAACGTCCTGACTTTC.

The sample holds a few counts of this clonotype. The genes are TRBV10-3 and TRBJ1-1; weak D call: TRBD1 (6 bases). Trimming cost V 11 bases and J 10 bases, with 20 bases left between them. The CDR3 is 12 amino acids. Germline V gene sequence: CDR1 ENHRY, CDR2 SYGVKD. CDR3 region: CACRGAQQVAFF. The DNA for the CDR3 is TGTGCCTGCCGGGGGGCCCAACAGGTAGCTTTCTTT.

This clonotype has only a few counts. The rearrangement links TRBV5-8 to TRBJ2-2; 9 bases are a match to TRBD1. The V and J ends lost 1 base and 6 bases, in that order; junction bases with no gene match: 4. This CDR3 region has 15 residues. Germline CDR1 reads SGHTS; CDR2 reads YDEGEE. CDR3 residues: CASSLNTGGSGELFF. For the CDR3, the DNA is TGTGCCAGCAGCTTGAATACAGGGGGCTCCGGGGAGCTGTTTTTT.